This T cell receptor beta chain was obtained from a study of Graves' ophthalmopathy and Graves' hyperthyroidism. Trimming left V 6 bases short and J 5 bases short, with 10 bases between. The CDR3 totals 11 residues. The germline V gene has CDR1 DFQATT and CDR2 SNEGSKA (reference sequence). Beta-chain TCR CDR3 regions were amplified from RNA transcripts. Amplification began with first-round RT-PCR using HTBI primers, then second-round multiplex PCR was performed. TCRdb used MiXCR to reprocess the multiplex PCR reads, holding one entry per CDR3 protein. Among 740,000 or so distinct CDR3 sequences, roughly 40% were seen once, and the ten largest hold 40% to 55%. Presentation of ophthalmopathy in the donors involved moderate-to-severe activity, CAS ≥3, NOSPECS ≥4 and a duration under 3 months. Pregnancy or lactation, uncontrolled infections and other autoimmune diseases were grounds for excluding patients. Approximately 10 ml of fresh blood yielded the PBMCs by density gradient.

The receptor was derived from an adult man with Graves' ophthalmopathy. Sequenced sample: peripheral blood. The chain is built from TRBV20-1 and TRBJ1-1; D is possibly TRBD1 (5 bases). The CDR3 loop is CSAQRQTEAFF. CDR3 nucleotides: TGCAGTGCCCAGCGACAGACTGAAGCTTTCTTT.